The 16 T cell receptor beta chains reported below all come from one sample, sequenced in a study of blood T cell repertoires in COVID-19. Sequencing was performed with immunoSEQ multiplex PCR; in TCRdb, only in-frame clones are kept and a portion is missing. The table has 170,000 or so clones, around 87% seen once. The sample comprised peripheral blood. These receptors all come from a woman under 30 who had recovered from COVID-19.

The chain combines TRBV11-2 with TRBJ2-1, with TRBD1 identical over 10 bases. The CDR3 contains 14 residues. J gave up 6 bases and V 5 bases, and 4 bases lay outside the gene matches. The germline V gene has CDR1 SGHAT and CDR2 FQNNGV. The CDR3: CASSRRTGGNEQFF. The CDR3, as DNA: TGTGCCAGCAGCCGCCGGACAGGGGGCAATGAGCAGTTCTTC.

The CDR3 sequence: CASSLGQGRWVYGYTF. The DNA of the CDR3 is TGTGCCAGCAGCCTAGGACAGGGGAGATGGGTGTATGGCTACACCTTC. This chain links TRBV3-1 (or the pseudogene TRBV3-2) with TRBJ1-2; 9 bases are shared with TRBD1. The CDR3 extends over 16 amino acids. Losses at the gene ends were 4 bases for V and 5 bases for J; bases not matched to a gene: 11. The germline V gene encodes CDR1 LGHDT and CDR2 YNNKEL (reference sequence).

The J gene is TRBJ1-6, the V gene TRBV9; 10 nucleotides line up with TRBD1. Trimming at V came to 4 bases and at J to 9 bases, leaving 7 bases not matched to a gene. Germline V CDR1 and CDR2: SGDLS, YYNGEE. This CDR3 comprises 15 residues. Here the CDR3 reads CASSQGQGNRSPLHF. CDR3 coding DNA: TGTGCCAGCAGCCAGGGACAGGGGAACCGTTCACCCCTCCACTTT.

The V and J genes are TRBV27 and TRBJ2-1; perhaps TRBD2 as D (6 bases). The V and J ends lost 3 bases and 1 base respectively, with 10 bases between them. The CDR3 sequence is 15 residues long. Germline V gene data show CDR1 as MNHEY and CDR2 as SMNVEV (reference sequence). CDR3 region: CASSLFGGSYNEQFF. CDR3 bases: TGTGCCAGCAGTTTGTTCGGGGGTTCCTACAATGAGCAGTTCTTC.

This clone showed up just once. Written as DNA, the CDR3 is TGTGCCAGCACCAACGGGACAGGGGAAGGCACAGATACGCAGTATTTT. It translates to CASTNGTGEGTDTQYF. This chain links TRBV6-4 with TRBJ2-3; 10 nucleotides align to TRBD1. The germline V gene has CDR1 MRHNA and CDR2 SNTAGT. CDR3 size: 16 residues. Losses at the gene ends were 7 bases for V and 1 base for J; bases not matched to a gene: 8.

V and J are TRBV30 and TRBJ2-1; D is uncertain. The V and J ends lost 3 bases and 12 bases respectively, with 15 bases between them. The CDR3 consists of 12 residues. Germline lookup yields CDR1 GTSNPN and CDR2 SVGIG (reference sequence). CDR3 region: CAWSPGVEAQFF. DNA for the CDR3: TGTGCCTGGAGCCCCGGTGTAGAGGCGCAGTTCTTC.

The chain recombines TRBV5-1 with TRBJ2-6; tentative D call: TRBD2 (5 bases). This CDR3 spans 17 amino acids. V lost 3 bases and J lost 0, with 13 bases in between. The germline CDR1 and CDR2 sequences are SGHRS and YFSETQ. The CDR3 DNA reads TGCGCCAGCAGCTCGAATCCTCGGGGCTCTGGGGCCAACGTCCTGACTTTC. Its translation is CASSSNPRGSGANVLTF.

The chain has TRBV7-2 and TRBJ2-2; possible D gene TRBD1, 5 bases. Germline V CDR1 and CDR2: SGHTA, FQGNSA. V was clipped by 5 bases and J by 8 bases, with 12 bases between them. The length of the CDR3 is 13 residues. The CDR3 bases are TGTGCCAGCAGCCCAGGGTCTTGGGGGGAGCTGTTTTTT. Its protein is CASSPGSWGELFF.

V and J are TRBV9 and TRBJ2-1; a possible D gene is TRBD2 (5 bases). V was trimmed by 2 bases and J by 7 bases, leaving 13 bases between them. The CDR3 has 14 residues. Germline CDR1 reads SGDLS; CDR2 reads YYNGEE. Here the CDR3 reads CASSVAGRVNEQFF. The CDR3 DNA is TGTGCCAGCAGCGTCGCGGGTCGGGTTAATGAGCAGTTCTTC.

V gene TRBV27 combines with J gene TRBJ2-7; weak D call: TRBD2 (8 bases). CDR1 is MNHEY, CDR2 SMNVEV, per germline (reference sequence). This CDR3 comprises 15 residues. V was pared by 6 bases and J by 1 base, with 16 bases between. CDR3 residues: CASRGQTSVSYEQYF. The CDR3 DNA is TGTGCCAGCAGGGGACAGACTAGCGTTTCCTACGAGCAGTACTTC.

The chain is built from TRBV5-4 and TRBJ2-1, with D uncertain. This CDR3 spans 15 amino acids. Germline lookup yields CDR1 SGHNT and CDR2 YYREEE (reference sequence). V lost 3 bases, J lost 4 bases, and 14 bases lay in between. The CDR3 DNA is TGTGCCAGCAGCTCGTCTGGGTACGGGTACAATGAGCAGTTCTTC. Encoded protein: CASSSSGYGYNEQFF.

The chain carries TRBV3-1 (or the pseudogene TRBV3-2) and TRBJ1-2, with D possibly TRBD1 on 5 matching bases. Looked up from germline, CDR1 is LGHDT and CDR2 is YNNKEL (reference sequence). The CDR3 runs to 13 residues. V was pared by 2 bases and J by 2 bases, with 6 bases between. The CDR3: CASSQKGNYGYTF. CDR3 sequence (DNA): TGTGCCAGCAGCCAAAAGGGGAACTATGGCTACACCTTC.

This clone was seen a single time. V usage is TRBV7-2 and J usage is TRBJ2-7; 7 nucleotides align to TRBD2. The CDR3 has 18 residues. Trimming took 2 bases from V and 2 from J; bases not matched to a gene: 15. The germline gives CDR1 SGHTA, CDR2 FQGNSA. The CDR3, as DNA: TGTGCCAGCAGCTTAATCGGCGGGGGAATCCAAACCACCTACGAGCAGTACTTC. It encodes CASSLIGGGIQTTYEQYF.

V is TRBV10-3 and J is TRBJ1-5; 7 bases are shared with TRBD1. The germline CDR1 and CDR2 sequences are ENHRY and SYGVKD. V dropped 1 base and J dropped 2; count of bases not matched to a gene: 2. The length of the CDR3 is 15 residues. CDR3 nucleotides: TGTGCCATCAGTGAGTTCGGGACAGGCAATCAGCCCCAGCATTTT. Amino acid sequence: CAISEFGTGNQPQHF.

V usage is TRBV27 and J usage is TRBJ2-7; no reliable D call. The CDR3 covers 13 residues. V lost 6 bases to trimming and J lost 3 bases, with 12 bases between them. Per germline, CDR1 MNHEY and CDR2 SMNVEV (reference sequence). The CDR3 loop reads CASSPHSGYEQYV. In DNA, the CDR3 is TGTGCCAGCAGCCCGCACAGTGGCTACGAGCAGTACGTC.

The rearrangement uses TRBV18 and TRBJ2-7, with TRBD1 as a possible D gene (6 bases). The CDR3 length is 14 residues. Germline V gene lookup returns CDR1 KGHSH and CDR2 LQKENI. The V end lost 4 bases, the J end lost 3 bases, and 13 bases lay between the germline ends. DNA of the CDR3: TGTGCCAGCTCACATGCACAACAGGGCTACGAGCAGTACTTC. Protein: CASSHAQQGYEQYF.